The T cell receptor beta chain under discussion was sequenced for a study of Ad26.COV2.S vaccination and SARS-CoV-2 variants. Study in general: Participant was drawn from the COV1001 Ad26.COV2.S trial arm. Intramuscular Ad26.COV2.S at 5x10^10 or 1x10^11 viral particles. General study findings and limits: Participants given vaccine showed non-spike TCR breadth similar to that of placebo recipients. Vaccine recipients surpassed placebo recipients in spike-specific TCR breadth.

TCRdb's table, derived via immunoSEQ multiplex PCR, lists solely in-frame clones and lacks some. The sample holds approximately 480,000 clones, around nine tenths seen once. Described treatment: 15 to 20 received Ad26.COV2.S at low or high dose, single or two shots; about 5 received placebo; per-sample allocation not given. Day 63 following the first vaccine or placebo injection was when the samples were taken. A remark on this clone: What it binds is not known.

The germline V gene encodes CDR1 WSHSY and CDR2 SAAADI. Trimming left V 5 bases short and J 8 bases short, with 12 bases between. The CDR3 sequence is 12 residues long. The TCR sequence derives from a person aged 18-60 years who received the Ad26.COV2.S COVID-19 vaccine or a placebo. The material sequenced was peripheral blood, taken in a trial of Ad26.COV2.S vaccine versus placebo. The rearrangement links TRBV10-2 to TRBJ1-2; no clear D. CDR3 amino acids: CASSPELLGYTF. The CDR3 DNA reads TGCGCCAGCAGTCCGGAACTCTTAGGCTACACCTTC.